What follows is one T cell receptor beta chain and its context. The antigen is not known. Isolation of PBMCs gave at least 6.5 million cells per sample. CDR3 length equals 15 residues. J was trimmed by 6 bases and V by 6 bases; bases with no gene match: 11. Germline CDR1 and CDR2: KGHSH and LQKENI. Then a second PCR, running about 6 to 12 cycles, was carried out with a sample-barcoded 5' primer and a J-beta primer mix. TCRdb reanalysed the 5' RACE reads using MiXCR and keeps one entry per CDR3 protein. The sample lists more than 750,000 distinct CDR3 sequences; about 29% were seen once. This sample stems from a study of blood T cells in healthy people across ages. Findings and caveats of the study: Among long-lived donors, naive CD4+ cells were more numerous and diversity higher than in aged donors. The recorded TCR beta diversity per million T cells decreased in a roughly linear manner with age.

This sample also belongs to another study, concerning T cells of mothers and their children. This second study notes: Each child gave about 3 million TCR beta CDR3 reads (each mother, over 8.5 million).

This TCR was recovered from a woman in her 40s in good health. Sequenced material: blood. The chain uses TRBV18 and TRBJ1-2, with 9 bases identical to TRBD1. The CDR3 spells CASSSQGQGMNGYTF. CDR3 sequence (DNA): TGTGCCAGCTCGTCGCAGGGACAGGGCATGAATGGCTACACCTTC.